The source of this TCR beta chain is a study of tissue T cells after allogeneic stem cell transplantation. Time point noted: mouse harvest day 7 after allogeneic transplant. Each mouse received 10^7 T-cell-depleted marrow cells plus 10^6 splenic CD5+ T cells by tail vein. The germline CDR1 and CDR2 sequences are KGHPV and FQNQEV (reference sequence). J gave up 5 bases and V 3 bases, and 3 bases lay outside the gene matches. CDR3 length equals 15 residues. This clone appeared once. The antigen is not known. Any gene name here is a mouse gene name. The CDR3 end is not reached by the read, which stops 1 residue before it; the germline J gene fills it in. Findings and limits, study-wide: Few T cell clones were shared across patients, but motif clusters showed tissue-specific shared signatures. Anatomically similar tissues had similar TCR repertoires within each patient.

Data came from immunoSEQ multiplex PCR; TCRdb stores just in-frame clones and leaves some out. The sample holds roughly 5,000 clones, roughly 47% seen once. This receptor was taken from a female BALB/c mouse given C57BL/6 T cells with graft-versus-host disease after an allogeneic hematopoietic cell transplant. The V gene is TRBV26, the J gene TRBJ2-5, with TRBD2 identical over 12 bases. Sequencing was performed on skin. The DNA read from the CDR3 is TGTGCCAGCAGTCTCCCGGGACTGGGGGGAGACACCCAGTAC. Protein sequence: CASSLPGLGGDTQY. The CDR3 in its entirety is CASSLPGLGGDTQYF.